Included here is one T cell receptor (beta chain) sequence, with context. Its antigen is not yet known. The record has no base qualities; no much larger clone is one base away. Using the deep immunoSEQ assay, multiplex PCR amplified TCR CDR3 regions from genomic DNA. Extracted genomic DNA from each cell subset was distributed evenly across all wells of several immunoSEQ 96-well plates, and each plate was treated as a replicate. For sorted subsets, approximately 0.2 ug of genomic DNA, equivalent to 25,000 to 35,000 T cell genomes, went into each replicate PCR. Purified libraries were quantified with a Qubit 3.0 fluorometer, sized on a Bioanalyzer 2100, and re-quantified with the KAPA Library Quantification kit. Every immunoSEQ 96-well plate was sequenced on a dedicated single-read 150-cycle Illumina NextSeq 550 flow cell. Under the source paper's analysis protocol: The immunoSEQ output contained only junctional sequences without quality scores, so filtering could not match that applied to full-length reads. To assign V/J genes and CDR3, sequences were annotated using PyIR, a Python wrapper for IgBLAST v1.9, with IMGT germline references. Any read was removed if the V/J assignment was weak (E-value above 1e-6), the CDR3 was missing, or the read contained stop codons, out-of-frame junctions, or ambiguous translated residues. V3J clonotypes were defined by identical inferred V gene, J gene, and CDR3 amino acid sequence. The percentage overlap between two repertoires was calculated by dividing the number of shared unique clonotypes by the size of the smaller repertoire. Richness of each repertoire was evaluated using RTK rarefaction, the Chao1 estimator, and Recon v2.1 estimates of unobserved clonotypes. Generation probabilities for all TCRbeta clonotypes obtained by the gDNA method from a few donors were computed using OLGA. The source is immuneACCESS, and TCRdb retained only in-frame sequences with V and J called. Part of the clones is not carried over; for the studies checked, unresolved V genes explain less than half of this, and the remainder is unexplained. The V and J calls and clone size are taken from that table; D and trimming were inferred from the DNA. Present in this sample are about 650,000 clones, roughly 95% of which were seen just once. About 0.11% of the sample goes to the ten largest clones.

The CDR3 runs 15 amino acids, cysteine and phenylalanine included. The entry retains the CDR3 DNA only, 45 bases that are in frame from base 1. A distance of 14 bases separates the germline ends of V and J, which lose 2 bases and 4 bases respectively. Taken from the germline V gene, the CDR1 and CDR2 loops are SGHVS and FQNEAQ. CD8 naive samples were CD45RO-negative cells positively selected for CCR7, giving a CD45RA+CCR7+ population that excluded TemRA cells. Donors were healthy HIV-negative adults with no recently reported acute infections or vaccinations. Every donor was a Caucasian adult residing in Nashville, Tennessee, USA. Blood was obtained by leukapheresis, after which PBMCs were separated by Ficoll-Histopaque density gradient centrifugation and cryopreserved in liquid nitrogen vapor phase. Analytical flow cytometry was used to check the purity and quantity of every magnetically sorted T cell population. Genomic DNA was isolated from every sorted fraction and measured by UV absorbance on a Nanodrop 2000c.

The data derive from a study of shared clonotypes between healthy human individuals (dated by TCRdb to 2018 to 2021). Describing the broader study: The cohort comprised two women and a few men aged 18 to 49 years. For each donor, CD4 naive and CD4 memory were each given three plates, CD8 naive was given two plates, and CD8 memory was given one plate. To estimate repertoire size and how much clonotypes are shared between individuals, the study performed deep sequencing of blood TCR repertoires from a handful of healthy adults. To increase sequencing depth and limit assay-specific biases, different laboratories used diverse techniques to prepare libraries and sequence TCR repertoires. Between about 0.94 and 10 billion PBMCs per donor were obtained by leukapheresis.

Beyond this particular receptor, the publication reports: Estimated clonotype richness was generally larger for naive than for memory subsets. Sampling was limited to blood, and TCR repertoires in tissue likely differ from TCR repertoires in blood. When several donors were compared, the shared fraction of clonotypes was about 5% for naive CD4, around 3.5% for naive CD8, 2.3% for memory CD4, and approximately 0.4% for memory CD8. The small number of donors limited the genetic and exposure-history diversity represented. Based on pairwise subsampling, the degree of clonotype sharing among donors was expected to be affected by sequencing depth. Compared with non-shared clonotypes, the clonotypes found in all four sorted-subset donors had higher generation probabilities. Rarefaction of sorted-subset datasets indicated incomplete sequencing despite the large sequencing depth.

Recombination joined TRBV7-8 with TRBJ1-2, with no reliable assignment of the D segment. Sequencing was performed on naive CD8+ T cells sorted from blood. The sample's cell subset or site label, decoded: CD45RA+CCR7+. The sequence derives from a woman under 40 in good health. The CDR3 corresponds to CASSLTTASGYGYTF. The sequenced DNA: TGTGCCAGCAGCTTAACGACGGCCTCTGGCTATGGCTACACCTTC.